The T cell receptor beta chain under discussion was sequenced for a study of shared T cell receptors in the human thymus. Here immunoSEQ multiplex PCR was the method, and the copy in TCRdb shows in-frame clones only, minus some. In the table there are under 700,000 clones, 70% to 80% of which are singletons. The same data also contributed to another study, on human thymus T cells. This second report adds: During corrective heart surgery, resections were taken, and the thymus tissue came from them.

Sequenced: thymocytes. This clonotype was obtained from a boy under two years old with a congenital heart defect.

CDR3 in DNA: TGTGCCAGCAGCTTGGGTAGGGGGTTGCCCTCTGGAAACACCATATATTTT. Protein product: CASSLGRGLPSGNTIYF. The rearrangement joins TRBV5-6 to TRBJ1-3; weak D call: TRBD1 (6 bases). This CDR3 has 17 residues. CDR1 is SGHDT and CDR2 is YYEEEE in the germline V gene. Trimming shortened V by 0 bases and J by 0 bases, and 13 bases separated the two germline ends.